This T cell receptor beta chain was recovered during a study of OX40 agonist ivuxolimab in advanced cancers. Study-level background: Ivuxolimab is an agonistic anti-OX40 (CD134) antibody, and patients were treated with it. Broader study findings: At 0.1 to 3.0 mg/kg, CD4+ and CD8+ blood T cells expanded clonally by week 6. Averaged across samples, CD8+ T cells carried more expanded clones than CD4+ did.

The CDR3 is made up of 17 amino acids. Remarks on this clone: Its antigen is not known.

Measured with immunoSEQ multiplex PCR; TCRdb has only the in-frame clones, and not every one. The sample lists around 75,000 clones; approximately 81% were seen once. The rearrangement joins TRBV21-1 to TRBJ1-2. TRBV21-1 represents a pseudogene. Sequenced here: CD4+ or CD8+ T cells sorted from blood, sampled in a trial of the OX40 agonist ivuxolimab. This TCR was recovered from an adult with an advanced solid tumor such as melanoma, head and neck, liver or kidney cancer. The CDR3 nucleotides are TGTGCCAGCAGCAAAGGTGGGGGGCCGACGTTCTACTATGGCTACACCTTC. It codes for CASSKGGGPTFYYGYTF.